This T cell receptor beta chain was captured by sequencing in a study of CD8+ T cells in alopecia areata. Study background: Treated patients swallowed 5 to 10 mg of oral tofacitinib twice daily. The study gave tofacitinib for 6 to 18 months, then 6 months off drug. Broader study findings: Numerous clones, expanded in lesions, remained in scalp and blood during tofacitinib.

As to treatment: oral pan-JAK inhibitor, 5-10 mg twice daily. Turning to this clone: The antigen remains unidentified.

The CDR3 loop spans 17 amino acids. CDR1 and CDR2 (germline): MNHEY, SMNVEV (reference sequence). V lost 6 bases, J lost 1 base, and 13 bases stayed unmatched. Isolated RNA was reverse transcribed into cDNA used as the sequencing template. Data came from immunoSEQ multiplex PCR; TCRdb stores just in-frame clones and leaves some out. The sample contains some 200,000 clones, 55% to 75% of which appear only once. This sequence originates from a human donor with alopecia areata. The V gene is TRBV27, the J gene TRBJ2-3; 7 bases match TRBD2. The sequences come from CD4+ T cells sorted from blood, collected at week 24, from a patient treated with tofacitinib. Written as DNA, the CDR3 is TGTGCCAGCAGACAAAGTGGCGGGGGTTCCCGCACAGATACGCAGTATTTT. The encoded protein is CASRQSGGGSRTDTQYF.